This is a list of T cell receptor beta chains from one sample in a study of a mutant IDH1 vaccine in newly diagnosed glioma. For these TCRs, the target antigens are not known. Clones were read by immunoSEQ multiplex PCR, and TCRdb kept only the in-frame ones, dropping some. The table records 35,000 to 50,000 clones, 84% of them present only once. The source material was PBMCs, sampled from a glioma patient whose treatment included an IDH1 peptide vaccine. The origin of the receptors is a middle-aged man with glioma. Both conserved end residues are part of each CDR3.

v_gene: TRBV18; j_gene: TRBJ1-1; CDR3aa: CASSRGPEAFF
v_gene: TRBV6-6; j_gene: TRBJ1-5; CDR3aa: CASKTGQENQPQHF
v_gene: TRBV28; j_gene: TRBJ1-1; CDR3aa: CASIFRTEAFF
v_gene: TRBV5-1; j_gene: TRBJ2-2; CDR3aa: CASSWGQGTGELFF
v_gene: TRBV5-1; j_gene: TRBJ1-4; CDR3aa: CASSFRTGGFATNEKLFF
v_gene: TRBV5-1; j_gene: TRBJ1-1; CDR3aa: CASSLSGGNTEAFF
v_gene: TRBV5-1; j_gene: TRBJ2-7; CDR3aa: CASSSTDEQYF
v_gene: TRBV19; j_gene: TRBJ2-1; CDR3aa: CASSEGTSGYNNEQFF
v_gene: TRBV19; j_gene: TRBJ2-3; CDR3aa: CASSSSSGSSADTQYF
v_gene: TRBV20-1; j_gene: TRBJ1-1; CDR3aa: CSVSPFTEAFF
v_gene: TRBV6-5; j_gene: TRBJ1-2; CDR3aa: CASSYVGLGYGYTF
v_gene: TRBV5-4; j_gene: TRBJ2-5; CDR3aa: CASSLMSLHQETQYF
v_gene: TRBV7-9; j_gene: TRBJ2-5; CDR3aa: CASSFRANQMETQYF
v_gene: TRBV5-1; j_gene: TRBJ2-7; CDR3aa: CASSSHITDEQYF
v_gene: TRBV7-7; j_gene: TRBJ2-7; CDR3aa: CASSLSEFSYEQYF
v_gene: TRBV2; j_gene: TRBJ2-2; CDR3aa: CASSWTSGTNTGELFF
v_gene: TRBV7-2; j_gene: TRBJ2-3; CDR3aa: CASSFTFTDTQYF
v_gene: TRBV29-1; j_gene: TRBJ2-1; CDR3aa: CSSPIQGGEQFF
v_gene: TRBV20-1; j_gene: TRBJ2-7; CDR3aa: CSAPLLYEQYF
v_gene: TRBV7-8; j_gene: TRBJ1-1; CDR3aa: CASSFVQGGNTEAFF
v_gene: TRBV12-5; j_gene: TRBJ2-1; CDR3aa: CASGFHSILWDRGNNEQFF
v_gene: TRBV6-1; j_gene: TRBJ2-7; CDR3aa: CASSVASGVSSYEQYF
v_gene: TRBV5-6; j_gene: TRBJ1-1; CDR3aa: CASSLAGSSWDKNTEAFF
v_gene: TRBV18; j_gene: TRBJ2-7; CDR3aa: CASSSRQGDSYEQYF
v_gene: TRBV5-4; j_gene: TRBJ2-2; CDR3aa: CASELGAGELFF
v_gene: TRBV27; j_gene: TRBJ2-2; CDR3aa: CASRGAGELFF
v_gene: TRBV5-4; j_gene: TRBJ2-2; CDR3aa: CASSGSGSGELFF
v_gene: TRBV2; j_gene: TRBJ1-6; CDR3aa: CASSERVGSPLHF
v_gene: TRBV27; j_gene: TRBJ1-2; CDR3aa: CASSSLPNTGDGYTF
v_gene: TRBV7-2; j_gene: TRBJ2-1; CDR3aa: CASSLVVFEQFF
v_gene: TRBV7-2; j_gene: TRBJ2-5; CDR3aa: CASSFGSGRGETQYF
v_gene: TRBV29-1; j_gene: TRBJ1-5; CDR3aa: CSVAVGTGQPQHF
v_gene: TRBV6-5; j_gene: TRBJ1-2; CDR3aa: CASSAAVRQGYGYTF
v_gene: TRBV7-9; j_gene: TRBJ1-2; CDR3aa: CASSLSQLFYGYTF
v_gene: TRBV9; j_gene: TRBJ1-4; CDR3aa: CASSVAERWVGNEKLFF
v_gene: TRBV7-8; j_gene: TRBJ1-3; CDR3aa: CASSGDRRIGNTIYF
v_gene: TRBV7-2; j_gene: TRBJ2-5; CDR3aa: CASSLAGGTETQYF